This T cell receptor beta chain was retrieved from a study of cytomegalovirus exposure and HLA in healthy donors. The primer mix had 60 Vbeta and 13 Jbeta primers. Per the original data handling: It was a later analysis that counted roughly 80 million unique TCR beta chains, of which about 10 million were shared. Sequencing was performed with immunoSEQ multiplex PCR; in TCRdb, only in-frame clones are kept and a portion is missing. From that table come the V and J calls and clone size; the DNA was used to work out D and trimming. The sample holds tens of thousands of clones, about 60% seen once. V shed 4 bases and J shed 6 bases, with 10 bases lying between them. The CDR3 loop spans 12 amino acids. CDR1 and CDR2 (germline): SQVTM, ANQGSEA. This clone turned up a few times. Its antigen remains unidentified. The study, taken as a whole, reports: A later analysis reportedly identified an Asian-associated ancestry cluster as carrying fewer N-insertions than the roughly 670-donor mean. With further analysis later on, most CMV-associated TCR beta chains appeared HLA-restricted. Indistinguishability led to the exclusion of some V segments, TRBV6-2 and TRBV6-3 included.

This TCR came from a man aged 45-65 years in good health and CMV-seropositive. The chain combines TRBV29-1 with TRBJ2-1; D is uncertain. Input material: PBMCs. The DNA for the CDR3 is TGCAGCGTTGCGGCTAGTGTCAATGAGCAGTTCTTC. Amino acid sequence: CSVAASVNEQFF.